The 8 T cell receptor beta chains in this list originate from one sample, sequenced in a study of T cells in women clearing cervical HPV infection. Assay: immunoSEQ multiplex PCR; the TCRdb copy retains only in-frame clones and omits some. Recorded here are 25,000 or so clones; the top ten clones represent 11%. The sample consisted of blood buffy coat. The receptors shown here come from a woman between 18 and 70 years old with a cervical HPV16 infection that either progressed to CIN3+ or cleared (not recorded which).

Comments on this clone: An end of the junction does not agree with germline; a read error may underlie this. The read falls 3 residues short of the CDR3 end, and the missing part is taken from the germline J gene. This chain connects TRBV27 to TRBJ1-3; D gene unclear. This CDR3 is 14 amino acids long. CDR1 MNHEY and CDR2 SMNVEV come from the germline V gene (reference sequence). The sequenced part of the CDR3 DNA is TGTGCCAGCAGGTCCCTGGGCTCTGGAAACACA. Translated, it gives CASRSLGSGNT. From start to end, the CDR3 is CASRSLGSGNTIYF.

Concerning this clone: The read is 3 residues too short to cover the CDR3 end, so that end is filled in from the germline J gene. V gene TRBV20-1 combines with J gene TRBJ2-7, with D perhaps TRBD1 (6 bases). This CDR3 region has 13 residues. V lost 5 bases, J lost 1 base, and 12 bases lay in between. The germline gives CDR1 DFQATT, CDR2 SNEGSKA (reference sequence). The CDR3 protein is CSAYKQGSYEQYF. The sequenced CDR3 bases are TGCAGTGCTTATAAACAGGGTTCCTACGAG.

Regarding this clone: With the read ending 3 residues before the CDR3 end, the germline J gene is used to fill in that end. The chain recombines TRBV20-1 with TRBJ2-1, with 10 bases fitting TRBD2. The trim removed 6 bases at V and 4 bases at J, leaving 6 bases unmatched. The CDR3 runs to 14 residues. Germline V gives CDR1 DFQATT, CDR2 SNEGSKA (reference sequence). CDR3: CSAGRTSGYNEQFF. The CDR3 DNA, read in part, is TGCAGTGCAGGGAGGACTAGCGGTTACAATGAG.

With respect to this clone: The read stops 3 residues short of the end of the CDR3; the missing end is completed from the germline J gene. This sequence joins TRBV12-3 or TRBV12-4 and TRBJ2-5; tentatively, D is TRBD2 (6 bases). With 5 bases removed from V and 5 bases from J, the gap between germline ends came to 15 bases. The CDR3 spans 14 residues. Incomplete CDR3 DNA: TGTGCCAGCAGTGGGGGGATGGGATTCGAGACC. The encoded protein is CASSGGMGFET. The CDR3 in full is CASSGGMGFETQYF.

To note about this clone: The read ends 3 residues shy of where the CDR3 ends; the end is completed using the germline J gene. J is TRBJ2-2 and V is TRBV5-1, with TRBD1 matching 9 bases. The CDR3 consists of 15 residues. The germline CDR1 and CDR2 sequences are SGHRS and YFSETQ. Partial CDR3 DNA: TGCGCCAGCAGACTAGGGACAGGGCGGAATTCACCG. Protein: CASRLGTGRNSP. The whole CDR3 protein reads CASRLGTGRNSPLFF.

A word on this clone: The read ends 3 residues shy of where the CDR3 ends; the end is completed using the germline J gene. The genes are TRBV6-2 or TRBV6-3 and TRBJ2-3, with TRBD1 as a possible D gene (6 bases). This CDR3 has 16 residues. Looked up from germline, CDR1 is MNHEY and CDR2 is SVGEGT. The V end was cut by 6 bases, the J end by 7 bases, with 23 bases between. The CDR3 region is CASSPRQVLPANTQYF. Incomplete CDR3 DNA: TGTGCCAGCAGCCCACGACAGGTCCTTCCTGCGAATACG.

Regarding this clone: The CDR3 extends 3 residues past the end of the read, so its final part is completed from the germline J gene. The chain is built from TRBV19 and TRBJ1-4; tentatively, D is TRBD1 (6 bases). Germline CDR1 reads LNHDA; CDR2 reads SQIVND (reference sequence). V gave up 5 bases and J gave up 6 bases, with 10 bases separating them. This CDR3 is 13 amino acids long. CDR3 residues: CASSQNRDEKLFF. The CDR3 bases that were read are TGTGCCAGTAGTCAGAACAGGGATGAAAAA. Looking up the rest from reference TRBV19 and TRBJ1-4 gives the full variable domain: DGGITQSPKYLFRKEGQNVTLSCEQNLNHDAMYWYRQDPGQGLRLIYYSQIVNDFQKGDIAEGYSVSREKKESFPLTVTSAQKNPTAFYLCASSQNRDEKLFFGSGTQLSVL.

Worth noting for this clone: The read ends 3 residues before the CDR3 terminus; that terminus is restored from the germline J gene. The chain couples TRBV18 to TRBJ1-6, with 9 bases matching TRBD1. The CDR3 extends over 14 amino acids. Germline assignment: CDR1 KGHSH and CDR2 LQKENI. Trimming cost V 10 bases and J 7 bases; bases outside gene matches: 8. The part of the CDR3 DNA that was read is TGTGCCACCAACCGACAGGGGGACAATTCACCC. Translated, it gives CATNRQGDNSP. The full CDR3 is CATNRQGDNSPLHF. The full variable domain, rest sourced from reference TRBV18 and TRBJ1-6, is NAGVMQNPRHLVRRRGQEARLRCSPMKGHSHVYWYRQLPEEGLKFMVYLQKENIIDESGMPKERFSAEFPKEGPSILRIQQVVRGDSAAYFCATNRQGDNSPLHFGNGTRLTVT.